This T cell receptor (beta chain) was sequenced in a study of glioma-infiltrating T cells after dendritic cell vaccination. Findings and caveats of the study: Estimated pretreatment TIL content predicted outcome after dendritic cell vaccination.

Details on this clone: Its specificity is unknown.

Using immunoSEQ multiplex PCR, the repertoire was profiled, and TCRdb retains in-frame clones only, with some absent. This sample yields just under 60,000 clones, of which roughly four fifths are seen a single time; approximately 15% belongs to the top ten. Germline CDR1 and CDR2: SQVTM and ANQGSEA. CDR3 length equals 12 residues. V shed 0 bases, J shed 6 bases, and the junction held 0 bases outside the gene matches. Time point in this sample: after dendritic cell vaccination, including at tumor progression/relapse. No glioblastoma patient carried an isocitrate dehydrogenase mutation. The source material was blood, sampled after dendritic cell vaccination. The receptor was isolated from a human donor with glioblastoma. This chain connects TRBV29-1 to TRBJ1-2, with 8 bases identical to TRBD1. This chain's CDR3 is CSVEDRGHGYTF. In DNA, the CDR3 is TGCAGCGTTGAAGACAGGGGGCATGGCTACACCTTC.